The clone carrying this T cell receptor beta chain came up once. Antigen unknown. The sample originates from a study of T cells in localized non-small cell lung cancer. Points from the study as a whole: Sequencing, confined to only one tumor region, leaves heterogeneity possible. With higher T cell density in blood came longer overall survival. Clonality peaked in uninvolved adjacent lung rather than tumor. Paired adjacent lung recovered a median around 52 of the top 100 tumor clones.

Clones were read by immunoSEQ multiplex PCR, and TCRdb kept only the in-frame ones, dropping some. The profile shows roughly 25,000 clones, over 75% of them singletons. The V end was cut by 3 bases, the J end by 2 bases, with 10 bases between. The germline V gene has CDR1 SGHTA and CDR2 FQGNSA. The CDR3 is 14 residues long. This chain links TRBV7-2 with TRBJ1-1, with D unresolved. The specimen was PBMCs, collected before any cancer treatment. The sequence was obtained from a man between 40 and 75 years old with stage II lung adenocarcinoma. The CDR3 spells CASSFQDLNTEAFF. The CDR3 nucleotides are TGTGCCAGCAGCTTTCAGGATTTAAACACTGAAGCTTTCTTT.